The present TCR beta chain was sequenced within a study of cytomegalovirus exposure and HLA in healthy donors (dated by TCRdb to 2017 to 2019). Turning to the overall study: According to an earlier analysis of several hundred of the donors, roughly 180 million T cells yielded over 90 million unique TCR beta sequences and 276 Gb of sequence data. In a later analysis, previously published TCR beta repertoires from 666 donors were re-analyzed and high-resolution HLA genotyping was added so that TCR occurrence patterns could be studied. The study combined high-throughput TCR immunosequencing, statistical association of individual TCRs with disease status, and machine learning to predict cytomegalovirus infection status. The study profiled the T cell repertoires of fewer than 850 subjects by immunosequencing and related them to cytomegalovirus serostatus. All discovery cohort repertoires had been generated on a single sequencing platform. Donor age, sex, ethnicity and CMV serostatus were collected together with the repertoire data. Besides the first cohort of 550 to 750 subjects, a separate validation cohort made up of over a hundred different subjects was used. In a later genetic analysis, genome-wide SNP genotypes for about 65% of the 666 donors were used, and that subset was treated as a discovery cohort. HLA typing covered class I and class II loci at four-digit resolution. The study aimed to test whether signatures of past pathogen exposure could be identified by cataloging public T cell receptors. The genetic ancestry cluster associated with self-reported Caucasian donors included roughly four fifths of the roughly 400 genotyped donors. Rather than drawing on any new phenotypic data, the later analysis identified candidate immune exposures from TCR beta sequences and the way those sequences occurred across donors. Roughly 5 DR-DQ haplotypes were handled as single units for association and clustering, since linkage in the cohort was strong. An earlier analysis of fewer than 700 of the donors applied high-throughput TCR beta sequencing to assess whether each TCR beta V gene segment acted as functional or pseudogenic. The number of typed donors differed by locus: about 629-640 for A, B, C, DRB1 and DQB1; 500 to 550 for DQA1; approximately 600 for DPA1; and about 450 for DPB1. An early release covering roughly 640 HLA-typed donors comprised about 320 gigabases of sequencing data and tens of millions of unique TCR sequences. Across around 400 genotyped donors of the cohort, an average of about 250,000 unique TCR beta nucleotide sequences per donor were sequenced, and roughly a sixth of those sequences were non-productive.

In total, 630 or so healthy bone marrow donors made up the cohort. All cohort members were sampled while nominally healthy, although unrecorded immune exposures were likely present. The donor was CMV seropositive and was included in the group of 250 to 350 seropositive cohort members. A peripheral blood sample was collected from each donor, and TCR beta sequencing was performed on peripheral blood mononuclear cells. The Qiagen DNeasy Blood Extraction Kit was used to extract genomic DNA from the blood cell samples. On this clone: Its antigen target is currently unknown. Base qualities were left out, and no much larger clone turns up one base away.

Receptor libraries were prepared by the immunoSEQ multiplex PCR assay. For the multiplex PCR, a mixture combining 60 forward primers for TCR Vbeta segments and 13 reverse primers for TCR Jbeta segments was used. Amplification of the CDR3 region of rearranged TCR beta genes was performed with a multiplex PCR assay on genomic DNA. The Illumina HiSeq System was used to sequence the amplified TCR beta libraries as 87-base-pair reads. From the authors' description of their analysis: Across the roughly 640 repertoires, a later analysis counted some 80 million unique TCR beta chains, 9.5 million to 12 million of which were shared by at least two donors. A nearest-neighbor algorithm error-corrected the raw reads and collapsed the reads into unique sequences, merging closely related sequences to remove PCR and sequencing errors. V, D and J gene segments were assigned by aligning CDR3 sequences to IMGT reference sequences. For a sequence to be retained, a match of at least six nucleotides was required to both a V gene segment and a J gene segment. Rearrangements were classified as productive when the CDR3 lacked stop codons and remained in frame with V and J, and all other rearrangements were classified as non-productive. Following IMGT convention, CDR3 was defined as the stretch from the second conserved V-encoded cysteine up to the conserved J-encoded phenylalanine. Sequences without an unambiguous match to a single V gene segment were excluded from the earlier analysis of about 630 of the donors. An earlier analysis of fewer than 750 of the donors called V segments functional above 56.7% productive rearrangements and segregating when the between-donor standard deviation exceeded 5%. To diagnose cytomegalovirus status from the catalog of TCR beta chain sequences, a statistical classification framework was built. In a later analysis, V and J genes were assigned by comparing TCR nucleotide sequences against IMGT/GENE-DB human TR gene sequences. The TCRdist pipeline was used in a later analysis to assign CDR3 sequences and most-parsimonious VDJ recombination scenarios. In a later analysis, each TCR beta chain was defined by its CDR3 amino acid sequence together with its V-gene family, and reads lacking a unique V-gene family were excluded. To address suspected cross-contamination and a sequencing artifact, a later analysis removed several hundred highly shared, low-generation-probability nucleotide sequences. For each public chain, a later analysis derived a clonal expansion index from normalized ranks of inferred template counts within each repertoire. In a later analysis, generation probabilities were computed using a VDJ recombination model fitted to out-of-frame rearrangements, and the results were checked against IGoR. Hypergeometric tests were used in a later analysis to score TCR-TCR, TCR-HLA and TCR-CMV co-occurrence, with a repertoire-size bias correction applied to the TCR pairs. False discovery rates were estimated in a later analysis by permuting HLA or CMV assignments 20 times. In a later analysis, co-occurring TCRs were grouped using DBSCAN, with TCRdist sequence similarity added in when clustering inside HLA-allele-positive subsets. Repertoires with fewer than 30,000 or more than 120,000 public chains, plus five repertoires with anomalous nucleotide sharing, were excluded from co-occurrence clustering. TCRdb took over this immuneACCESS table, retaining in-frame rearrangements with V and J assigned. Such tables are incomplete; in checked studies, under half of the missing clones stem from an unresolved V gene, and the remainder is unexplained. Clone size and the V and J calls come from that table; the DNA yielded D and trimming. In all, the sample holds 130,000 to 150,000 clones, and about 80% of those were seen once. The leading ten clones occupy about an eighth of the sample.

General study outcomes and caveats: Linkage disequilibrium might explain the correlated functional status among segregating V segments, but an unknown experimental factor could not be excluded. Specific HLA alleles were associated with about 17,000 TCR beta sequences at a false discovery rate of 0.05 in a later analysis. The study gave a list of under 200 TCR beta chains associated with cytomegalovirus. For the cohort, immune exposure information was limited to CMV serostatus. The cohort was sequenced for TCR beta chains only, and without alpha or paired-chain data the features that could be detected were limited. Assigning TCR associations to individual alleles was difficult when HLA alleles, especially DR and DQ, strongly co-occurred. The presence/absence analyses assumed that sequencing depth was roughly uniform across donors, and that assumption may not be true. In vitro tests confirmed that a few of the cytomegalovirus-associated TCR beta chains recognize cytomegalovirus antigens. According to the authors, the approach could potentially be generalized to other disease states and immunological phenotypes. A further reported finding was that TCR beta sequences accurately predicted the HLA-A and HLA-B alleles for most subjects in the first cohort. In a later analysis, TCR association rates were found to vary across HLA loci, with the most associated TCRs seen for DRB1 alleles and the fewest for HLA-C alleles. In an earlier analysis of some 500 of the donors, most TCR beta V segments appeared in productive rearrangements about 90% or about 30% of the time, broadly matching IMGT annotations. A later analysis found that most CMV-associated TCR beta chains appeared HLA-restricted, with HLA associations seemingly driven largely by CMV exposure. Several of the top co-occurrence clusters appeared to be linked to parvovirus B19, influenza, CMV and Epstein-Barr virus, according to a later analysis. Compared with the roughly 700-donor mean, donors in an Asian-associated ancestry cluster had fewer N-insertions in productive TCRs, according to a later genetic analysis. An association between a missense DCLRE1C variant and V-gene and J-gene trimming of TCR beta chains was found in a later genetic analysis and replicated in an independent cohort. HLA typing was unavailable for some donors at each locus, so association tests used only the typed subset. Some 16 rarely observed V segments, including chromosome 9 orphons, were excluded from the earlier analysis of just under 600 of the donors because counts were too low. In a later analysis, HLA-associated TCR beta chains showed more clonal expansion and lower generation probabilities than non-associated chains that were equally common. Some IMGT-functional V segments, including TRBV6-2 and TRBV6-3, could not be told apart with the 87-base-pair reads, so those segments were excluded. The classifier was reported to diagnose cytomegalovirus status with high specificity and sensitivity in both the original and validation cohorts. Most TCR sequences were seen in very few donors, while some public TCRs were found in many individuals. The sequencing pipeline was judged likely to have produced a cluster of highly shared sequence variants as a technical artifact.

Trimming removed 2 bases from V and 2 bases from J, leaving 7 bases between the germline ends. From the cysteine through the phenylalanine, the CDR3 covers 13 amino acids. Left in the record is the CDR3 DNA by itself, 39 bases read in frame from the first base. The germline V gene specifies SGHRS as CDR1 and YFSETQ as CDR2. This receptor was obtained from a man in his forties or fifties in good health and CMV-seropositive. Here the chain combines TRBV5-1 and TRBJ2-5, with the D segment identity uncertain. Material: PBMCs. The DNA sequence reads TGCGCCAGCAGCTTTCTAACTCAAGAGACCCAGTACTTC. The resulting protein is CASSFLTQETQYF.